These T cell receptor beta chains were read from a single sample in a study of shared clonotypes between healthy human individuals. TCRdb keeps only in-frame clones here, not all; method: immunoSEQ multiplex PCR. The data show under 300,000 clones, with 60% to 80% seen just once and over 8.5% held by the top ten. Sequenced sample: memory CD4+ T cells sorted from blood. The receptors originated from a man aged 25-45 years in good health. The CDR3 runs from the conserved cysteine through the conserved F or W. The D gene is left open where the match is weak. For some rows the clone size is stated as once, few or many, or as a class when expanded; others skip it.

d_gene: .
j_gene: TRBJ2-1
abundance: .
v_gene: TRBV5-5
CDR3aa: CASSALADHYNEQFF
CDR3nt: TGTGCCAGCAGCGCCTTAGCGGACCACTACAATGAGCAGTTCTTC

d_gene: TRBD2
j_gene: TRBJ2-2
abundance: few
v_gene: TRBV4-3
CDR3aa: CASSHGTSGRSGGELFF
CDR3nt: TGCGCCAGCAGCCATGGGACTAGCGGGAGATCGGGCGGGGAGCTGTTTTTT

d_gene: .
j_gene: TRBJ2-3
abundance: .
v_gene: TRBV6-6
CDR3aa: CASRYSGSTDTQYF
CDR3nt: TGTGCCAGCAGGTATAGCGGAAGCACAGATACGCAGTATTTT

d_gene: TRBD2
j_gene: TRBJ2-7
abundance: few
v_gene: TRBV29-1
CDR3aa: CSVGLLGGVEQYF
CDR3nt: TGCAGCGTAGGACTTCTGGGGGGGGTCGAGCAGTACTTC

d_gene: TRBD1
j_gene: TRBJ1-4
abundance: few
v_gene: TRBV27
CDR3aa: CASSPTTGRLANEKLFF
CDR3nt: TGTGCCAGCAGTCCGACGACAGGGAGGTTGGCTAATGAAAAACTGTTTTTT

d_gene: TRBD2
j_gene: TRBJ2-1
abundance: .
v_gene: TRBV11-2
CDR3aa: CASSLGGRSGTRTYNEQFF
CDR3nt: TGTGCCAGCAGCTTAGGCGGGCGTTCTGGGACTAGAACCTACAATGAGCAGTTCTTC

d_gene: TRBD2
j_gene: TRBJ2-5
abundance: few
v_gene: TRBV7-2
CDR3aa: CASSRTREGKTQYF
CDR3nt: TGTGCCAGCAGCCGGACTAGGGAGGGTAAGACCCAGTACTTC

d_gene: TRBD2
j_gene: TRBJ2-7
abundance: many
v_gene: TRBV11-2
CDR3aa: CASSLVLAGGYEQYF
CDR3nt: TGTGCCAGCAGCTTAGTGCTAGCGGGAGGCTACGAGCAGTACTTC

d_gene: .
j_gene: TRBJ2-5
abundance: once
v_gene: TRBV9
CDR3aa: CASSTSTGEETQYF
CDR3nt: TGTGCCAGCAGCACTTCGACAGGAGAAGAGACCCAGTACTTC

d_gene: .
j_gene: TRBJ1-1
abundance: .
v_gene: TRBV7-8
CDR3aa: CASSTELMSGNTEAFF
CDR3nt: TGTGCCAGCAGCACCGAATTGATGTCAGGGAACACTGAAGCTTTCTTT

d_gene: .
j_gene: TRBJ2-5
abundance: .
v_gene: TRBV7-3
CDR3aa: CASSLMGGAQETQYF
CDR3nt: TGTGCCAGCAGCTTAATGGGGGGAGCTCAAGAGACCCAGTACTTC

d_gene: TRBD2
j_gene: TRBJ2-2
abundance: .
v_gene: TRBV2
CDR3aa: CASTETSGFMNTGELFF
CDR3nt: TGTGCGAGCACGGAGACTAGCGGATTCATGAACACCGGGGAGCTGTTTTTT

d_gene: .
j_gene: TRBJ1-1
abundance: .
v_gene: TRBV5-1
CDR3aa: CASSYGPASPEAFF
CDR3nt: TGCGCCAGCAGCTACGGGCCCGCTTCTCCTGAAGCTTTCTTT

d_gene: .
j_gene: TRBJ2-3
abundance: .
v_gene: TRBV7-9
CDR3aa: CASSLGRGDTQYF
CDR3nt: TGTGCCAGCAGCTTAGGGAGAGGAGATACGCAGTATTTT

d_gene: .
j_gene: TRBJ2-5
abundance: .
v_gene: TRBV11-3
CDR3aa: CASSLTRTGETQYF
CDR3nt: TGTGCCAGCAGCTTAACGAGGACCGGGGAGACCCAGTACTTC

d_gene: TRBD2
j_gene: TRBJ2-1
abundance: few
v_gene: TRBV15
CDR3aa: CATIRSGSSYNEQFF
CDR3nt: TGTGCCACCATCAGGAGCGGGAGCTCCTACAATGAGCAGTTCTTC